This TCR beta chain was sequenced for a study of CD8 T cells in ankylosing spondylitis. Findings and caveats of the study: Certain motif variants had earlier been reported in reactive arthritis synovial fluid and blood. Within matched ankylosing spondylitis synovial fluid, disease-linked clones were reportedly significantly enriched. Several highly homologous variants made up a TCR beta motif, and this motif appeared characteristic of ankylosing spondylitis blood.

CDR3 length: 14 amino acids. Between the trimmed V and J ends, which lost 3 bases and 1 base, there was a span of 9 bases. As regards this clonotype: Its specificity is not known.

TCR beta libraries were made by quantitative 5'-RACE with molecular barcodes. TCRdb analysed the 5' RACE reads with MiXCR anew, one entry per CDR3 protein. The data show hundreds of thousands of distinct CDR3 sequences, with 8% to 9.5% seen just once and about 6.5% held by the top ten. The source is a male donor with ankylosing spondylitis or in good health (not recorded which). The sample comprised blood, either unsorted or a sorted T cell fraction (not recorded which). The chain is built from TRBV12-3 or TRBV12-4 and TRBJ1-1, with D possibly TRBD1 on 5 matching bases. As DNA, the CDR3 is TGTGCCAGCAGTTTTCCAGGGACGAACACTGAAGCTTTCTTT. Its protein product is CASSFPGTNTEAFF.